A few counts support the clone carrying this T cell receptor (beta chain). As yet, its antigen is unknown. The entry originates in a study of T cell repertoires in cytomegalovirus infection. Turning to the study itself: Selected CMV epitopes included recently identified HLA-C-restricted ones as well as well-studied HLA-B-restricted ones. The public TCR beta signatures pointed to both CMV infection and matching HLA type.

The V end was cut by 9 bases, the J end by 5 bases, with 13 bases between. The CDR3 consists of 13 residues. The germline V gene has CDR1 MNHEY and CDR2 SVGAGI. One entry per CDR3 protein results from TCRdb running MiXCR on the reads. The sample has under 450,000 distinct CDR3 sequences, roughly 34% seen once. Study findings and constraints: Ex vivo responses were dominated by HLA-C-restricted CMV-specific TCR beta clonotypes.

Material: cultured PBMCs, obtained from culture after CMV antigen stimulation. The chain uses TRBV6-5 and TRBJ2-2, with D unclear. This sequence was found in a human donor in good health (CMV status not recorded). Some clones in this sample may be carry-over from other donors' samples. The CDR3 DNA reads TGTGCCAGTCTTGTCCCAGTGACCGGGGAGCTGTTTTTT. Its translation is CASLVPVTGELFF.